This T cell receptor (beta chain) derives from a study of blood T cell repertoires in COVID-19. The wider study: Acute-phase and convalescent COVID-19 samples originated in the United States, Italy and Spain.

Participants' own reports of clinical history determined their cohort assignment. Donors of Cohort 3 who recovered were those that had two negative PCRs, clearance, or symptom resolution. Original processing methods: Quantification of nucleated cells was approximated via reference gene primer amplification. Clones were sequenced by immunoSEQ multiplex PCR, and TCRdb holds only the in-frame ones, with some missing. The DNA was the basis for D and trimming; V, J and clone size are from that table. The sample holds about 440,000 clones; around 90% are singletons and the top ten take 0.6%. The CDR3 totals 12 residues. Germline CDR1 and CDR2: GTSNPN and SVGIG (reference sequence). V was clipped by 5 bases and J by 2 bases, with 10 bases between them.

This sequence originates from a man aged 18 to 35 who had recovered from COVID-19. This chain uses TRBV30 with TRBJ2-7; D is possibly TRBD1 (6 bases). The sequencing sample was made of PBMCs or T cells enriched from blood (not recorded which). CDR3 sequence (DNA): TGTGCCTGGGGGGGACATCCCTACGAGCAGTACTTC. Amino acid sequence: CAWGGHPYEQYF.